Listed below are T cell receptor beta chains from one sample, sequenced in a study of CD8+CD57+ T cells in acquired aplastic anemia. TCRdb recomputed calls from the reads with MiXCR, one row per CDR3 protein. The sample consists of about 160,000 distinct CDR3 sequences, 71% of them appearing once. The sample was sorted CD4+, CD8+, or CD8+CD57+ T cells (not recorded which) from PBMCs. All receptors come from a human donor with aplastic anemia. The CDR3 runs from the conserved cysteine through the conserved F or W. The D gene is left open where the match is weak. Size tells how often a clone was seen (once, few, many) or the class of an expanded clone, and some rows leave it out.

v_gene	abundance	d_gene	j_gene	CDR3nt	CDR3aa
TRBV25-1	.	TRBD1	TRBJ2-2	TGTGCCAGCAGTGAATTAGGGACAGGGGAAACCGGGGAGCTGTTTTTT	CASSELGTGETGELFF
TRBV5-1	.	TRBD1	TRBJ2-7	TGCGCCAGCAGCTTCGGGGACAGGGACAAAGTCTACGAGCAGTACTTC	CASSFGDRDKVYEQYF
TRBV19	many	.	TRBJ2-1	TGTGCCAGTAGTATTCGTGACTTCAATGAGCAGTTCTTC	CASSIRDFNEQFF
TRBV11-2	.	.	TRBJ2-7	TGTGCCAGCAGCTTAGATATTGGGGACGGCTACGAGCAGTACTTC	CASSLDIGDGYEQYF
TRBV7-6	medium-sized	TRBD1	TRBJ2-7	TGTGCCAGCAGCCGACAGGGCTACGAGCAGTACTTC	CASSRQGYEQYF
TRBV5-8	.	.	TRBJ2-2	TGTGCCAGCAGCCTGCTCGCACCCACCGGGGAGCTGTTTTTT	CASSLLAPTGELFF
TRBV7-2	.	TRBD2	TRBJ2-5	TGTGCCAGCAGCCAGGAAGCGGGAGTAAAGTACTTC	CASSQEAGVKYF
TRBV7-6	.	.	TRBJ2-5	TGTGCCAGCAGCCAAACTCCGGGGGGAGGGGGAGAGACCCAGTACTTC	CASSQTPGGGGETQYF
TRBV29-1	few	.	TRBJ2-5	TGCAGCGTCCTCCCTGGAGGGCAAGAGACCCAGTACTTC	CSVLPGGQETQYF
TRBV7-3	.	.	TRBJ1-2	TGTGCCAGCAGCCGCTACCCGAACTATGGCTACACCTTC	CASSRYPNYGYTF
TRBV7-8	.	TRBD1	TRBJ1-4	TGTGCCAGCAGCTCTTGGGACAGGGTCTCTAATGAAAAACTGTTTTTT	CASSSWDRVSNEKLFF
TRBV24-1	.	.	TRBJ2-1	TGTGCCACCAGTGATCGGTCAGGGGGAGGATATGAGCAGTTCTTC	CATSDRSGGGYEQFF
TRBV6-4	few	TRBD1	TRBJ1-6	TGTGCCAGCAGTGACCGGACAGGGGGAAATTCACCCCTCCACTTT	CASSDRTGGNSPLHF
TRBV20-1	few	TRBD2	TRBJ2-1	TGCAGTGCTAGAGATCGAGCGGGAGGTGTGCAGTTCTTC	CSARDRAGGVQFF
TRBV2	.	.	TRBJ1-3	TGTGCCAGCAAAACCGATGGAAACACCATATATTTT	CASKTDGNTIYF
TRBV6-4	.	.	TRBJ1-1	TGTGCCAGCAGTGTAACAACGAACACTGAAGCTTTCTTT	CASSVTTNTEAFF
TRBV20-1	few	.	TRBJ2-1	TGCAGTGCTAGAGTTGGACGGGCTATGAATGAGCAGTTCTTC	CSARVGRAMNEQFF
TRBV24-1	.	.	TRBJ2-1	TGTGCCACCAGTGACCCTCTCAGGGGGCAGTTCTTC	CATSDPLRGQFF
TRBV5-1	few	TRBD1	TRBJ1-1	TGCGCCAGCAGCTTGGCGGGACAGGAGCCTTTCTTT	CASSLAGQEPFF
TRBV15	once	.	TRBJ2-1	TGTGCCACCAGCAGGGTCAGGGGTGAGCAGTTCTTC	CATSRVRGEQFF
TRBV7-9	.	TRBD1	TRBJ2-6	TGTGCCAGCAGCACCGGGACAGGGGCCGTCTCTGGGGCCAACGTCCTGACTTTC	CASSTGTGAVSGANVLTF
TRBV6-5	.	.	TRBJ2-5	TGTGCCAGCAAGGTGGGAGAAGAGACCCAGTACTTC	CASKVGEETQYF
TRBV12-3/TRBV12-4	many	.	TRBJ2-7	TGTGCCAGCAGTCTGATCTCCTACGAGCAGTACTTC	CASSLISYEQYF
TRBV7-9	.	TRBD2	TRBJ2-5	TGTGCCAGCAGCCTTGGGGCGGGAGGGCCGCAGACCCAGTACTTC	CASSLGAGGPQTQYF
TRBV15	few	TRBD2	TRBJ2-3	TGTGCCACCAGCAGTGACTCTAGCGGGGGGGCTACAGATACGCAGTATTTT	CATSSDSSGGATDTQYF
TRBV24-1	few	.	TRBJ2-6	TGTGCCACCAGTGGAGAATCTGGGGCCAACGTCCTGACTTTC	CATSGESGANVLTF
TRBV12-3/TRBV12-4	.	.	TRBJ2-5	TGTGCCAGCAGTTTACGGGGTTTCGAGACCCAGTACTTC	CASSLRGFETQYF
TRBV15	.	TRBD1	TRBJ2-1	TGTGCCACCAGCAGAGCCGGGACAGGGGATTTTTGGGAGCAGTTCTTC	CATSRAGTGDFWEQFF
TRBV7-3	.	TRBD2	TRBJ2-7	TGTGCCAGCAGCCCGGGACTAGCGGACTACGAGCAGTACTTC	CASSPGLADYEQYF
TRBV20-1	once	.	TRBJ1-5	TGCAGTGCTAGAGTTCAGGACCTTAGCAATCAGCCCCAGCATTTT	CSARVQDLSNQPQHF
TRBV7-6	once	.	TRBJ2-3	TGTGCCAGCAGTATAGCGCAGGGTTCAAATACGCAGTATTTT	CASSIAQGSNTQYF
TRBV4-3	.	TRBD1	TRBJ1-6	TGCGCCAGCAGCCAGACAGGGGCAGGGGGCCGTTCACCCCTCCACTTT	CASSQTGAGGRSPLHF
TRBV2	.	.	TRBJ2-6	TGTGCCAGCGGAGGGGTTTCTGGGGCCAACGTCCTGACTTTC	CASGGVSGANVLTF
TRBV7-8	few	TRBD1	TRBJ2-1	TGTGCCAGCAGCACCCGGGACAGGCACAATGAGCAGTTCTTC	CASSTRDRHNEQFF
TRBV19	once	.	TRBJ1-2	TGCGCCAGTAGCGGTGGTTGGGCTAACTATGGCTACACCTTC	CASSGGWANYGYTF
TRBV5-1	.	TRBD2	TRBJ2-1	TGCGCCAGCAACCTGGGGACTAGCGGGGACAATGAGCAGTTCTTC	CASNLGTSGDNEQFF
TRBV7-2	.	TRBD2	TRBJ2-7	TGTGCCAGCAGCTTAGATCTAGCGGGGGACTACGAGCAGTACTTC	CASSLDLAGDYEQYF
TRBV6-4	many	.	TRBJ2-2	TGTGCCAGCAGTGACTCCTCGACCGGGGAGCTGTTTTTT	CASSDSSTGELFF
TRBV10-1	.	TRBD2	TRBJ2-3	TGCGCCAGCAGTGAGGTCCTAGCGGGCACAGATACGCAGTATTTT	CASSEVLAGTDTQYF
TRBV15	.	.	TRBJ2-2	TGTGCCACCAGCAGAGGTCTCGGCCCAAACACCGGGGAGCTGTTTTTT	CATSRGLGPNTGELFF
TRBV6-1	.	.	TRBJ1-5	TGTGCCACCCTAGAGAGCAATCAGCCCCAGCATTTT	CATLESNQPQHF
TRBV15	few	.	TRBJ2-2	TGTGCCACCAGCTACACACGGGGGATCGGGGAGCTGTTTTTT	CATSYTRGIGELFF
TRBV10-3	.	.	TRBJ1-2	TGTGCCATCAGTGAACCGGACAGACTCCAAAACTATGGCTACACCTTC	CAISEPDRLQNYGYTF
TRBV15	.	TRBD1	TRBJ2-7	TGTGCCACCAGCAGCTCCAGGTCGGGACAGGTCCACGAGCAGTACTTC	CATSSSRSGQVHEQYF
TRBV24-1	.	TRBD1	TRBJ2-7	TGTGCCACCAGTGGAGGGGGCGCGGGCTACGAGCAGTACTTC	CATSGGGAGYEQYF
TRBV19	.	.	TRBJ2-7	TGTGCCAGTAGTATAAAAGTACAGACCTACGAGCAGTACTTC	CASSIKVQTYEQYF
TRBV7-3	.	.	TRBJ1-2	TGTGCCAGCAGCTTAAACGCCAAAAACTATGGCTACACCTTC	CASSLNAKNYGYTF
TRBV15	.	.	TRBJ2-7	TGTGCCACCAGCAGAGAGGGGGGTGACTACGAGCAGTACTTC	CATSREGGDYEQYF
TRBV15	.	.	TRBJ2-3	TGTGCCACCAGCCCCCGAACAGATACGCAGTATTTT	CATSPRTDTQYF
TRBV6-5	few	TRBD2	TRBJ2-7	TGTGCCAGCAAAGGCGGGACTAGCGGCTCCTACGAGCAGTACTTC	CASKGGTSGSYEQYF
TRBV7-8	.	.	TRBJ1-2	TGTGCCAGCAGCCTAGGGCAGGAGAAGTTTGGCTACACCTTC	CASSLGQEKFGYTF
TRBV7-3	.	TRBD2	TRBJ2-1	TGTGCCAGCAGCTACCCGGGACTAGCGAACAATGAGCAGCTCTTC	CASSYPGLANNEQLF
TRBV5-1	medium-sized	TRBD1	TRBJ2-7	TGCGCCAGCACAGGGGGCGAGCAGTACTTC	CASTGGEQYF
TRBV9	.	TRBD2	TRBJ2-5	TGTGCCGGCAACGGGGGAGGGCCCCAAGAGACCCAGTACTTC	CAGNGGGPQETQYF
TRBV7-3	.	.	TRBJ2-3	TGTGCCAGCAGCTTATACGGGAGCTCGGGCGATACGCAGTATTTT	CASSLYGSSGDTQYF